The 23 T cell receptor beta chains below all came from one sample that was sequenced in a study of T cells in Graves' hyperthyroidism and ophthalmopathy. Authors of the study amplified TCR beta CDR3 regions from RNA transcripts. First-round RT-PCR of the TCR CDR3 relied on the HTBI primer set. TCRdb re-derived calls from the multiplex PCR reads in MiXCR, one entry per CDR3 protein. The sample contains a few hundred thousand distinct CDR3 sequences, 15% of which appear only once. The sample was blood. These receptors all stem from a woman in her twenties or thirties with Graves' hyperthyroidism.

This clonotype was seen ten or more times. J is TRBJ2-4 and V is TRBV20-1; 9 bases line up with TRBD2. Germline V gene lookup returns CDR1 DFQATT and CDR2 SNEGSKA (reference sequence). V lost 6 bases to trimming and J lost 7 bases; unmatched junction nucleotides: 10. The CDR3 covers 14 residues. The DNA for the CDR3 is TGCAGTGCGGACGAACTAGCGGGCACTAACATTCAGTACTTC. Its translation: CSADELAGTNIQYF.

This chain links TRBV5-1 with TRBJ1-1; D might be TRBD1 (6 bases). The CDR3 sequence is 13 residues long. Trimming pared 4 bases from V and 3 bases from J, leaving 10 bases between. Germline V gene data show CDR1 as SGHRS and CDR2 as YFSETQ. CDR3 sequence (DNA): TGCGCCAGCAGCATCAGGGGATACACTGAAGCTTTCTTT. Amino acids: CASSIRGYTEAFF.

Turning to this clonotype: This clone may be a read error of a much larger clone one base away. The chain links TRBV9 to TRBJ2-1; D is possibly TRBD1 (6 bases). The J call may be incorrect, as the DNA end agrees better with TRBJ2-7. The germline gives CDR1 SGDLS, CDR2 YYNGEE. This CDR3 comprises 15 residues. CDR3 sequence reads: CASSPSPGQSNEQYF. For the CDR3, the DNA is TGTGCCAGCAGCCCCTCTCCGGGACAAAGCAATGAGCAGTACTTC.

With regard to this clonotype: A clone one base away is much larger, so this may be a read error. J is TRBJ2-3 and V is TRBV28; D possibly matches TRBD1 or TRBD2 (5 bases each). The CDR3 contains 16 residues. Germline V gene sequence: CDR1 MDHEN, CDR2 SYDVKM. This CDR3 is CASSRAGTTSTGTQYF. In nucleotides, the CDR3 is TGTGCCAGCAGCCGCGCCGGGACGACCAGCACAGGTACGCAGTATTTT.

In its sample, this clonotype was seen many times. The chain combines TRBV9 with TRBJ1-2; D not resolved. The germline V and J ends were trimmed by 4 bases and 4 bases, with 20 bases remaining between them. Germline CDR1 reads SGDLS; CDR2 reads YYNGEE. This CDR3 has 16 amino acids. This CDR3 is CASSPDMGGDGYGYTF. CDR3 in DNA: TGTGCCAGCAGCCCCGATATGGGAGGAGATGGCTATGGCTACACCTTC.

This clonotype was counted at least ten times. The CDR3 DNA follows: TGTGCCAGCAGCGCGAGAACAGGGGAGAACACTGAAGCTTTCTTT. Protein sequence: CASSARTGENTEAFF. The chain recombines TRBV11-3 with TRBJ1-1, with 7 positions matching TRBD1. This CDR3 is built from 15 residues. V shed 5 bases and J 1 base; nucleotides not matched to a gene: 7. Germline values: CDR1 SGHNT, CDR2 YENEEA.

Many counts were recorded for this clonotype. Here the CDR3 DNA reads TGTGCCACCAGTGATCCCCCGGGACGTGGATACAATGAGCAGTTCTTC. Its protein product is CATSDPPGRGYNEQFF. The genes are TRBV24-1 and TRBJ2-1, with D possibly being TRBD1 or TRBD2 (5 bases each). In germline, CDR1 is KGHDR, CDR2 SFDVKD. V shed 3 bases and J shed 4 bases, with 15 bases lying between them. The CDR3 is made up of 16 amino acids.

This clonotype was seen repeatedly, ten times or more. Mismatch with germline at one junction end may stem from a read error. The CDR3 nucleotides are TGTGCCAGCAGGGAAGGACAGGCAACCGAAAAACTGTTTTTT. It specifies CASREGQATEKLFF. The V call is TRBV2, the J call TRBJ1-4; 7 bases match TRBD1. The germline CDR1 and CDR2 sequences are SNHLY and FYNNEI. This CDR3 has 14 residues.

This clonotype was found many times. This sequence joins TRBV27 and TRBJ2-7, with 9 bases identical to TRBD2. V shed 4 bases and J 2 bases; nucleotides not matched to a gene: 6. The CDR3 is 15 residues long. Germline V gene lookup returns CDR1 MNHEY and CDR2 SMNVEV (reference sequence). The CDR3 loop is CASSYYSGSPYEQYF. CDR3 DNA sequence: TGTGCCAGCAGTTACTATAGCGGGAGCCCCTACGAGCAGTACTTC.

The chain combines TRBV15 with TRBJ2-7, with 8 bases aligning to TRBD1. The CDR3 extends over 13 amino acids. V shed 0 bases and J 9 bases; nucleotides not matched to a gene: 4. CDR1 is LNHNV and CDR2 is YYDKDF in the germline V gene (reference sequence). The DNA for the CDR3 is TGTGCCACCAGCAGAGAAGTAGGACAGGGGCAGTACTTC. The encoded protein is CATSREVGQGQYF.

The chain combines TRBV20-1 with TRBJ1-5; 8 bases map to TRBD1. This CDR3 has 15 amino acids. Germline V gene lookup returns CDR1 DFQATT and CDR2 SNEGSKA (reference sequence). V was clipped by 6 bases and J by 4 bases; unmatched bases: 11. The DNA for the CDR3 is TGCAGTGCCCTCCCAGGACAGGGAAAAAATCAGCCCCAGCATTTT. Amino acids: CSALPGQGKNQPQHF.

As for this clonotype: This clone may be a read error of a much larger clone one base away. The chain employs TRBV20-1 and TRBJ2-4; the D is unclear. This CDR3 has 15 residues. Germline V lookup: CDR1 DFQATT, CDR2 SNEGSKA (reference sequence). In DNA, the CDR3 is TGCAGTGCTAGAGTGGGTTTAGACCGGAAAAACGTTCAGTACTTC. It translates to CSARVGLDRKNVQYF.

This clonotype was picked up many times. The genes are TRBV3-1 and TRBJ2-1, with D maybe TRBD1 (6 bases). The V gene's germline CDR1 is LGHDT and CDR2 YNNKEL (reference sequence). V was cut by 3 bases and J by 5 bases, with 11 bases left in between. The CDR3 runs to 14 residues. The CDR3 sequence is CASSHEGENNEQFF. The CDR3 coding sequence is TGTGCCAGCAGCCATGAGGGGGAGAACAATGAGCAGTTCTTC.

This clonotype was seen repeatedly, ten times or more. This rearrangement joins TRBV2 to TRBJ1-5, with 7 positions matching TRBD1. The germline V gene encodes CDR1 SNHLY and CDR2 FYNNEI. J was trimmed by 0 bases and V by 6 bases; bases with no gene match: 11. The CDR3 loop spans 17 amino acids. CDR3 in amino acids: CASSPRDSPYSNQPQHF. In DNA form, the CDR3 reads TGTGCCAGCAGCCCCCGGGACAGCCCCTATAGCAATCAGCCCCAGCATTTT.

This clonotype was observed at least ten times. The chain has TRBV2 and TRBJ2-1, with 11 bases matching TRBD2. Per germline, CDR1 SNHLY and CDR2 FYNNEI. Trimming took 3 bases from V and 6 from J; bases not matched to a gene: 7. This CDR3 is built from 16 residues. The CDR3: CASSESSSGRFNEQFF. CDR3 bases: TGTGCCAGCAGTGAGTCTTCTAGCGGGAGGTTCAATGAGCAGTTCTTC.

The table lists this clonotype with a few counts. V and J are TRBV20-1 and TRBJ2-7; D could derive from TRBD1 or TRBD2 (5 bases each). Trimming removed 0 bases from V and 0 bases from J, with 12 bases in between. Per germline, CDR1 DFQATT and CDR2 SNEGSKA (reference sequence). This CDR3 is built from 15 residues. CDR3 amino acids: CSARDRQGPSYEQYF. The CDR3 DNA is TGCAGTGCTAGAGATCGGCAGGGACCCTCCTACGAGCAGTACTTC.

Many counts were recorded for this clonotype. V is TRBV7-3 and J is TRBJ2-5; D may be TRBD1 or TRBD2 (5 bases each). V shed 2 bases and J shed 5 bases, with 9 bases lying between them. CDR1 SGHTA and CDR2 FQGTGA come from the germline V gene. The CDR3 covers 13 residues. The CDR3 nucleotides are TGTGCCAGCAGCTTAGTCAGGGACGAGACCCAGTACTTC. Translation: CASSLVRDETQYF.

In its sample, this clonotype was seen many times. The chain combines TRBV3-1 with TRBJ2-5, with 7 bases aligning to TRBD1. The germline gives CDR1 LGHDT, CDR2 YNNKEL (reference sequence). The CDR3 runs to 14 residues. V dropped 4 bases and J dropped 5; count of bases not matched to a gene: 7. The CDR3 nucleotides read TGTGCCAGCAGCCCCGGACAGGTTGGCGAGACCCAGTACTTC. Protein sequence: CASSPGQVGETQYF.

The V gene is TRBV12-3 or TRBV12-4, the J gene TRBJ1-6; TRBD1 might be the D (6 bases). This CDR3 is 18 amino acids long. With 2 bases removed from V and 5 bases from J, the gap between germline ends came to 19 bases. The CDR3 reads CASSLTRQAVGNNSPLHF. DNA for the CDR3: TGTGCCAGCAGTTTAACGAGACAGGCGGTCGGGAATAATTCACCCCTCCACTTT.

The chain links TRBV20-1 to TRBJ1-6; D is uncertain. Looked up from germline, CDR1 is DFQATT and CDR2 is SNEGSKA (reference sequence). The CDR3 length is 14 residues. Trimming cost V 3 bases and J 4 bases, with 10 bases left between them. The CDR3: CSASLPGYNSPLHF. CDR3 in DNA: TGCAGTGCTAGTCTGCCGGGGTATAATTCACCCCTCCACTTT.

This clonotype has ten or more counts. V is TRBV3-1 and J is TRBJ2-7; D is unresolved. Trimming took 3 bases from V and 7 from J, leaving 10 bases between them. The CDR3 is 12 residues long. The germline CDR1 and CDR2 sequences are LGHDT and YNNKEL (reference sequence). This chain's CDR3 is CASSQAAWEQYF. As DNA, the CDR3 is TGTGCCAGCAGCCAGGCCGCGTGGGAGCAGTACTTC.

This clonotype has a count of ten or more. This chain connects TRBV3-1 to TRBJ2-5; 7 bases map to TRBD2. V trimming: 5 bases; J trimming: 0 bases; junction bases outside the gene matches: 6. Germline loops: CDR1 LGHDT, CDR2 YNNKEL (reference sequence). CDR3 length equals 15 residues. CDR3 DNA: TGTGCCAGCAGCTACCCTGGACTAGACCAAGAGACCCAGTACTTC. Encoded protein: CASSYPGLDQETQYF.

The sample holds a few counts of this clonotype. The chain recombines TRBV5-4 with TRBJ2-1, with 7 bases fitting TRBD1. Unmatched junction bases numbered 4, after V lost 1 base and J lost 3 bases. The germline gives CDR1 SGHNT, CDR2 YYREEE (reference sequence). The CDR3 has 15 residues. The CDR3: CASSLIQGNYNEQFF. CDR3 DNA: TGTGCCAGCAGCTTGATACAGGGGAACTACAATGAGCAGTTCTTC.